Sequencing of this T cell receptor (beta chain) was carried out in a study of control samples from healthy donors and cancer patients. This CDR3 has 16 residues. This table comes from immunoSEQ multiplex PCR, and its TCRdb copy is limited to in-frame clones, with some not included. The data show approximately 140,000 clones, 94% seen once. The sequenced sample was blood. The TCR comes from a man aged 40-55 years in good health. This chain links TRBV21-1 with TRBJ1-6; the tabulated D call, TRBD1, remains unverified against the DNA. TRBV21-1 is flagged as a pseudogene. In DNA, the CDR3 is TGTGCCAGCAGCAAAGATGGCACAGACTATAATTCACCCCTCCACTTT. Its protein is CASSKDGTDYNSPLHF.